The clone carrying this TCR beta chain was seen at least ten times. The antigen is unknown. Compared with germline, one end of the junction differs, possibly owing to a read error. Germline values: CDR1 SGHRS, CDR2 YFSETQ. The CDR3 has 13 residues. As to time point: persistent/refractory GD, antithyroid drugs over 5 years with positive TRAb. PBMC-extracted RNA yielded the TCR library. Patients came from an endocrinology department in Xi'an, China. For TCR beta, libraries came from iRepertoire HTBI primers and Arm-PCR of CDR3 regions. Each CDR3 protein gets one entry after TCRdb re-called the multiplex PCR reads with MiXCR. This sample has approximately 690,000 distinct CDR3 sequences, with about 30% found just once. The data are from a study of regulatory T cells in long-lasting Graves disease. On the study more broadly: Disease was considered persistent Graves' disease after over 5 years of antithyroid drugs (with positive TSH receptor antibodies).

Broader study findings: Persistent Graves' patients showed less TCR diversity than newly diagnosed patients showed. Persistent patients shared 2,700 or so public clonotypes among themselves. Newly diagnosed patients shared fewer, at nearly 1,000.

The input for sequencing was peripheral blood mononuclear cells (PBMCs), taken when the disease was refractory, from a patient treated with antithyroid drugs. The receptor's source is a female donor with Graves disease. This chain connects TRBV5-1 to TRBJ1-1; D is ambiguous. DNA for the CDR3: TGTGCCAGCAGCCGACGGGAGAACACTGAAGCTTTCTTT. It is translated as CASSRRENTEAFF.